The present TCR beta chain was sequenced within a study of T-cell memory formation after mild COVID-19. Broader study findings: Confirmation of SARS-CoV-2 specificity was lacking for second-wave clones peaking day 37. CD4+ clones that contracted lay mainly in CM and EM; CD8+ ones lay in EMRA. Pre-infection memory showed some responding clones, and this suggested that cross-reactive memory joined.

This clonotype came up a few times. Its antigen is unidentified. TCRdb re-analysed the 5' RACE reads in MiXCR, keeping a single row per CDR3 protein. The sample carries 110,000 to 150,000 distinct CDR3 sequences, 25% recorded once. This clonotype was obtained from an adult woman who had mild COVID-19 (a few samples of this study predate the infection). Cell type and time point are not known. The material sequenced was PBMCs or a T cell subset sorted from them (not recorded which).

CDR3 residues: CASSSPITRGAGGPGPGDTQYF. CDR3 nucleotides: TGTGCCAGCAGCTCGCCCATTACCCGGGGAGCGGGAGGGCCTGGTCCTGGAGATACGCAGTATTTT. The rearrangement links TRBV7-3 to TRBJ2-3; TRBD2 matches at 10 bases. The CDR3 is 22 amino acids. CDR1 is SGHTA, CDR2 FQGTGA, per germline. V lost 4 bases, J lost 5 bases, and 27 bases stayed unmatched.